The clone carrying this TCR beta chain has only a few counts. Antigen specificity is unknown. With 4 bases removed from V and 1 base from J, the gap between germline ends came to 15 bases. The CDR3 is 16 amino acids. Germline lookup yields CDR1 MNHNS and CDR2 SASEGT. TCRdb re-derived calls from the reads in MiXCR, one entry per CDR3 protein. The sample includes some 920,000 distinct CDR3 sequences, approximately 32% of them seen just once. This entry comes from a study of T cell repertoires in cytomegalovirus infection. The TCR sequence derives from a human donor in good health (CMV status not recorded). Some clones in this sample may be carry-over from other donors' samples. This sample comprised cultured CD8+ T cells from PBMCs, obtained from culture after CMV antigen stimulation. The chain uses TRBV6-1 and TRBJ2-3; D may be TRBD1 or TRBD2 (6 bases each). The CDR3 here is CASSGGGYLGTDTQYF. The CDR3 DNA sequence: TGTGCCAGCAGTGGAGGGGGGTACCTCGGCACAGATACGCAGTATTTT.